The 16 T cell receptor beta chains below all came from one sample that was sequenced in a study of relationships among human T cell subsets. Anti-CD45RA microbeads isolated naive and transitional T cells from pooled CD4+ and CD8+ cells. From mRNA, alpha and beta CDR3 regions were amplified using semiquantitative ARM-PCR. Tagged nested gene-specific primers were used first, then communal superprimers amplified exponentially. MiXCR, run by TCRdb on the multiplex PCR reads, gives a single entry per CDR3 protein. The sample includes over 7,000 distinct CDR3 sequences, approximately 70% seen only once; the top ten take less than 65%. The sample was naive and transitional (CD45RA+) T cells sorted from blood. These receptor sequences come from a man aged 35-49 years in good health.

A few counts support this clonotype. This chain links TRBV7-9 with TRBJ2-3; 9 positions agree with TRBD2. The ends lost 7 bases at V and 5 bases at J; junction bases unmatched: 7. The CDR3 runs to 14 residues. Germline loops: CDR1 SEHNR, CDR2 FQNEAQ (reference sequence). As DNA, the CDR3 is TGTGCCAGCACCCGGGTAGCGGGAGAAGATACGCAGTATTTT. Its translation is CASTRVAGEDTQYF.

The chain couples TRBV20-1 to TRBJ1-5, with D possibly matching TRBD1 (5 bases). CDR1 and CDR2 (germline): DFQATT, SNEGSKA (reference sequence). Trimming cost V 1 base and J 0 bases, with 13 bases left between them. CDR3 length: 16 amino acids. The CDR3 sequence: CSARGQQVYSNQPQHF. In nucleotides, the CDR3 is TGCAGTGCTAGAGGTCAACAGGTGTATAGCAATCAGCCCCAGCATTTT.

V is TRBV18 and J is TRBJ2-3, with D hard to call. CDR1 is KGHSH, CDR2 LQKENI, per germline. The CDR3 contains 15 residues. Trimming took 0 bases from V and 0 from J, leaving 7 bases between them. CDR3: CASSPPWSSTDTQYF. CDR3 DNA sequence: TGTGCCAGCTCACCACCGTGGAGCAGCACAGATACGCAGTATTTT.

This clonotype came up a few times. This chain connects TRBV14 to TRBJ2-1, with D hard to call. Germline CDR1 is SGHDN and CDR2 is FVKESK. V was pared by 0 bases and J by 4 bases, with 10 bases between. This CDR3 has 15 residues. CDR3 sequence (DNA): TGTGCCAGCAGCCAAGAGCCCCTTTTATACAATGAGCAGTTCTTC. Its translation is CASSQEPLLYNEQFF.

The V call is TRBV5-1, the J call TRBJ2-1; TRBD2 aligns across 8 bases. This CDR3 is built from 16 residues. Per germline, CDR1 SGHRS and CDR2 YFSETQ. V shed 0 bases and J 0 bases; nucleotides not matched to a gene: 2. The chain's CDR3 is CASSLGLASSYNEQFF. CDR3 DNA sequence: TGCGCCAGCAGCTTGGGACTAGCGTCCTCCTACAATGAGCAGTTCTTC.

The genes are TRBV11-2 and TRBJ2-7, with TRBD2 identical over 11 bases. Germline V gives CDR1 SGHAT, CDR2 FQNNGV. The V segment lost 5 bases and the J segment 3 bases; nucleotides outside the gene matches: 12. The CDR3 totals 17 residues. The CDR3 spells CASSHPIAGGPDYEQYF. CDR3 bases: TGTGCCAGCAGCCATCCTATAGCGGGAGGGCCCGACTACGAGCAGTACTTC.

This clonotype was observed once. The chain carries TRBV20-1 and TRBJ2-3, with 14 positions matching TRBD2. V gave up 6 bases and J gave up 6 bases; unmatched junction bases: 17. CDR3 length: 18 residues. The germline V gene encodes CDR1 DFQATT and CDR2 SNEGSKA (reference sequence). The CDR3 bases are TGCAGTGCCGGGACTTCAAGGGTAGGGACTAGCGGGAGCGATACGCAGTATTTT. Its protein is CSAGTSRVGTSGSDTQYF.

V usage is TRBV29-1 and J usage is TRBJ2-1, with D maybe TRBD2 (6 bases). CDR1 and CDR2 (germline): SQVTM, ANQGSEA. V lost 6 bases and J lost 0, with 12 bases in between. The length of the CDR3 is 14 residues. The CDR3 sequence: CSVDGGSSYNEQFF. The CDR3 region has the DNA TGCAGCGTGGACGGGGGAAGCTCCTACAATGAGCAGTTCTTC.

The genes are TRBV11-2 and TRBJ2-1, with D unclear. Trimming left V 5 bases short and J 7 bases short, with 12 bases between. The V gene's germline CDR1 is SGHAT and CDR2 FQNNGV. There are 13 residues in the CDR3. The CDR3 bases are TGTGCCAGCAGCAAGAGGATGGGGAATGAGCAGTTCTTC. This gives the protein CASSKRMGNEQFF.

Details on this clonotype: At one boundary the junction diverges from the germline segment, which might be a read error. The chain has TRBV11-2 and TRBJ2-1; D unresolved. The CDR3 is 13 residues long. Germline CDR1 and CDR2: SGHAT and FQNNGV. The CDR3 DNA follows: TGTGCCAGCAGCTCCATGGCCCAGTTGTTGCAGTTCTTT. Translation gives CASSSMAQLLQFF.

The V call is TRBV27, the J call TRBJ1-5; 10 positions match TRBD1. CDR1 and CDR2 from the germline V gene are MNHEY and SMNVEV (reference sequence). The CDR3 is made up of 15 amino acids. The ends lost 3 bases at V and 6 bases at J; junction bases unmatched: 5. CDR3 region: CASSLTGTGVQPQHF. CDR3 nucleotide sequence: TGTGCCAGCAGTTTGACCGGGACAGGGGTTCAGCCCCAGCATTTT.

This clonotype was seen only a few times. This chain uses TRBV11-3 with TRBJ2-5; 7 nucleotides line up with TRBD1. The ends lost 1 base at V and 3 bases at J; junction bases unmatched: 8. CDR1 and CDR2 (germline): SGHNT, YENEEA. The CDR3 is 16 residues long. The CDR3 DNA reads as TGTGCCAGCAGCTTAGCCCATCAAGGGGGCAAAGAGACCCAGTACTTC. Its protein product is CASSLAHQGGKETQYF. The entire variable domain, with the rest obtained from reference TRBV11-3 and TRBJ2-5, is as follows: EAGVVQSPRYKIIEKKQPVAFWCNPISGHNTLYWYLQNLGQGPELLIRYENEEAVDDSQLPKDRFSAERLKGVDSTLKIQPAELGDSAVYLCASSLAHQGGKETQYFGPGTRLLVL.

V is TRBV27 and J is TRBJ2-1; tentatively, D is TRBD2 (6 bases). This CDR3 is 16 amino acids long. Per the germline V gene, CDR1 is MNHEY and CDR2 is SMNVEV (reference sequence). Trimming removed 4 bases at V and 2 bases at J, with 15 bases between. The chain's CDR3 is CASSSRTIAAYNEQFF. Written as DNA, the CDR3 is TGTGCCAGCAGTTCAAGGACTATAGCCGCCTACAATGAGCAGTTCTTC.

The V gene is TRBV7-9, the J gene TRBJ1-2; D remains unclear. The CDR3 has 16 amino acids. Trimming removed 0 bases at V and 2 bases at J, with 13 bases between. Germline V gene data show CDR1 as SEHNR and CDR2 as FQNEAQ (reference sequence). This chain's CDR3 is CASSLASPRQNYGYTF. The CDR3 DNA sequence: TGTGCCAGCAGCTTAGCGTCGCCCAGACAAAACTATGGCTACACCTTC.

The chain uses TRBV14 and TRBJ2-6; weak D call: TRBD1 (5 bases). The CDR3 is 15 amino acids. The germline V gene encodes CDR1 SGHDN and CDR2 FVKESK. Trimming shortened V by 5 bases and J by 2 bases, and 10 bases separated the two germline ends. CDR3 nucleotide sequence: TGTGCCAGCAGCTATACAGGTACTGGGGCCAACGTCCTGACTTTC. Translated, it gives CASSYTGTGANVLTF.

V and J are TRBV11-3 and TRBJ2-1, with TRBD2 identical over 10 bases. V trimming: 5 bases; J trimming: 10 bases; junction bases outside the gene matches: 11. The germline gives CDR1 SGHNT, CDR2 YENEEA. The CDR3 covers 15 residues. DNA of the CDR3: TGTGCCAGCAGCCCCCGCCTAGCGGGAGCCCGGGAGCAGTTCTTC. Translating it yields CASSPRLAGAREQFF.